One and the same sample provided the 32 T cell receptor beta chains below, sequenced in a study of blood T cell repertoires in COVID-19. Profiled with immunoSEQ multiplex PCR; TCRdb holds only in-frame clones, not every one. The sample holds 40,000 or so clones; around 81% are singletons and the top ten take 4.5% to 5.5%. The specimen sequenced was peripheral blood. All receptors derive from a man aged 50 or older with active COVID-19.

This clone is labeled as medium-sized. The chain couples TRBV9 to TRBJ1-6; maybe TRBD1 (5 bases). The CDR3 covers 12 residues. The germline V gene encodes CDR1 SGDLS and CDR2 YYNGEE. The V gene lost 0 bases and the J gene lost 10 bases, with 5 bases spanning the gap. The DNA for the CDR3 is TGTGCCAGCAGCGTAGGGGGCTCACCCCTCCACTTT. Translation gives CASSVGGSPLHF.

The chain has TRBV6-5 and TRBJ1-2, with TRBD1 identical over 7 bases. Germline V gene lookup returns CDR1 MNHEY and CDR2 SVGAGI. The CDR3 runs 15 residues. The V segment lost 1 base and the J segment 5 bases; nucleotides outside the gene matches: 7. CDR3 loop: CASSYYNRGPYGYTF. The CDR3, as DNA: TGTGCCAGCAGTTACTACAACAGGGGCCCTTATGGCTACACCTTC.

This chain connects TRBV5-1 to TRBJ1-1; 7 bases are shared with TRBD1. Germline values: CDR1 SGHRS, CDR2 YFSETQ. V lost 3 bases to trimming and J lost 1 base; unmatched junction nucleotides: 6. The CDR3 spans 15 residues. The CDR3 region has the DNA TGCGCCAGCAGCTGGGAGACAGGGACGAACACTGAAGCTTTCTTT. It encodes CASSWETGTNTEAFF. Based on the CDR3 plus reference TRBV5-1 and TRBJ1-1, the full variable domain is KAGVTQTPRYLIKTRGQQVTLSCSPISGHRSVSWYQQTPGQGLQFLFEYFSETQRNKGNFPGRFSGRQFSNSRSEMNVSTLELGDSALYLCASSWETGTNTEAFFGQGTRLTVV.

CDR3 sequence reads: CATSRDSGQGISPLHF. In DNA, the CDR3 is TGTGCCACCAGCAGAGATTCTGGTCAGGGAATTTCACCCCTCCACTTT. The genes are TRBV15 and TRBJ1-6; D may be TRBD1 (5 bases). Germline CDR1 is LNHNV and CDR2 is YYDKDF (reference sequence). Between the trimmed V and J ends, which lost 0 bases and 9 bases, there was a span of 15 bases. The CDR3 contains 16 residues.

This clone was seen a few times. The chain links TRBV3-1 (or the pseudogene TRBV3-2) to TRBJ2-7; D possibly corresponds to TRBD1 (5 bases). Germline CDR1 reads LGHDT; CDR2 reads YNNKEL (reference sequence). V shed 2 bases and J shed 4 bases, with 6 bases lying between them. CDR3 length equals 12 residues. In DNA form, the CDR3 reads TGTGCCAGCAGCCAACAGGGTTACGAGCAGTACTTC. This encodes CASSQQGYEQYF.

The CDR3: CASSLAAGRRTDTQYF. DNA for the CDR3: TGTGCCAGCAGCTTAGCAGCGGGGAGACGCACAGATACGCAGTATTTT. The chain is built from TRBV13 and TRBJ2-3; 7 bases agree with TRBD2. Germline-derived CDR1 and CDR2 are PRHDT and FYEKMQ (reference sequence). After removal of 1 base from V and 1 base from J, the junction contained 5 bases not matched to a gene. The CDR3 runs to 16 residues.

The chain links TRBV7-2 to TRBJ2-3, with D maybe TRBD2 (5 bases). The CDR3 covers 16 residues. V gave up 5 bases and J gave up 2 bases, with 17 bases separating them. Germline CDR1 is SGHTA and CDR2 is FQGNSA. This CDR3 is CASSQGLARDTDTQYF. The DNA of the CDR3 is TGTGCCAGCAGCCAAGGGCTAGCTCGAGACACAGATACGCAGTATTTT.

This clone was counted only a few times. The same CDR3 can be traced to other DNA sequences in this sample. The chain has TRBV7-9 and TRBJ2-5; D may be TRBD2 (7 bases). The CDR3 runs 15 residues. In germline, CDR1 is SEHNR, CDR2 FQNEAQ (reference sequence). Deletions cut 3 bases from V and 4 bases from J, with 15 bases between. This chain's CDR3 is CASSFVGGPGETQYF. CDR3 in DNA: TGTGCCAGCAGCTTTGTGGGGGGGCCCGGAGAGACCCAGTACTTC.

The chain carries TRBV7-2 and TRBJ1-1; TRBD1 aligns across 7 bases. There are 13 residues in the CDR3. Germline lookup yields CDR1 SGHTA and CDR2 FQGNSA. The junction had 6 bases not matched to a gene; V was cut back by 5 bases and J by 6 bases. The CDR3 is CASSQGRGAEAFF. DNA of the CDR3: TGTGCCAGCAGCCAAGGCAGGGGGGCTGAAGCTTTCTTT.

Here the CDR3 reads CASSYRDRAYEQYF. CDR3 coding DNA: TGCGCCAGCAGCTACCGGGACAGGGCCTACGAGCAGTACTTC. V and J are TRBV4-1 and TRBJ2-7, with TRBD1 matching 9 bases. The CDR3 contains 14 residues. Germline CDR1 reads MGHRA; CDR2 reads YSYEKL. V was clipped by 5 bases and J by 2 bases; unmatched bases: 4.

By sample share, this clone is medium-sized (0.01 to 0.1%). V and J are TRBV7-9 and TRBJ2-7; 15 nucleotides agree with TRBD2. CDR3 length equals 16 residues. V lost 4 bases, J lost 4 bases, and 5 bases stayed unmatched. CDR1 SEHNR and CDR2 FQNEAQ come from the germline V gene (reference sequence). This chain's CDR3 is CASSSGTSGGTYEQYF. For the CDR3, the DNA is TGTGCCAGCAGCTCGGGGACTAGCGGGGGGACTTACGAGCAGTACTTC. The variable domain in full, with the rest retrieved from reference TRBV7-9 and TRBJ2-7, is DTGVSQNPRHKITKRGQNVTFRCDPISEHNRLYWYRQTLGQGPEFLTYFQNEAQLEKSRLLSDRFSAERPKGSFSTLEIQRTEQGDSAMYLCASSSGTSGGTYEQYFGPGTRLTVT.

The chain has TRBV11-2 and TRBJ1-3; 9 bases line up with TRBD1. This CDR3 has 15 residues. CDR1 is SGHAT and CDR2 is FQNNGV in the germline V gene. The V and J ends lost 6 bases and 4 bases, in that order; junction bases with no gene match: 7. This CDR3 reads CASSFGQGSGNTIYF. DNA of the CDR3: TGTGCCAGCAGTTTCGGACAGGGGAGCGGAAACACCATATATTTT.

J is TRBJ2-5 and V is TRBV29-1, with 7 positions matching TRBD1. With V trimmed by 5 bases and J by 2 bases, 8 bases remained unmatched. The CDR3 has 14 amino acids. CDR1 and CDR2 from the germline V gene are SQVTM and ANQGSEA. CDR3 bases: TGCAGCGTTATCTTTCCGGGACAGCAAGAGACCCAGTACTTC. Encoded protein: CSVIFPGQQETQYF.

V is TRBV19 and J is TRBJ2-3; TRBD2 agrees at 9 bases. The CDR3 consists of 14 residues. The V and J ends lost 4 bases and 1 base, in that order; junction bases with no gene match: 0. Germline CDR1 and CDR2: LNHDA and SQIVND (reference sequence). CDR3 region: CASSRLAGTDTQYF. The CDR3 region has the DNA TGTGCCAGTAGTAGACTAGCGGGCACAGATACGCAGTATTTT.

This chain joins TRBV11-2 and TRBJ1-3; D ambiguous. From germline, CDR1 is SGHAT and CDR2 FQNNGV. CDR3 length: 14 residues. V lost 0 bases and J 4 bases, leaving 7 bases between the germline ends. The CDR3 region has the DNA TGTGCCAGCAGCTTAGAAGAGTACGGAAACACCATATATTTT. It specifies CASSLEEYGNTIYF.

The chain employs TRBV12-5 and TRBJ1-4, with 10 bases fitting TRBD1. Germline CDR1 and CDR2: LGHNT and FRNRAP. The CDR3 runs 14 residues. V lost 6 bases and J lost 7; bases outside the gene matches: 5. The chain's CDR3 is CASGPGQGREKLFF. In DNA form, the CDR3 reads TGTGCTAGTGGCCCGGGACAGGGGCGTGAAAAACTGTTTTTT.

The chain carries TRBV25-1 and TRBJ2-7, with D unresolved. Germline loops: CDR1 MGHDK, CDR2 SYGVNS. The germline V and J ends were trimmed by 0 bases and 7 bases, with 4 bases remaining between them. This CDR3 has 11 residues. The CDR3: CASSEYGEQYF. As DNA, the CDR3 is TGTGCCAGCAGTGAATACGGTGAGCAGTACTTC.

The J gene is TRBJ2-7, the V gene TRBV2; no reliable D call. Germline V CDR1 and CDR2: SNHLY, FYNNEI. V was clipped by 9 bases and J by 3 bases, with 9 bases between them. This CDR3 has 11 residues. In DNA form, the CDR3 reads TGTGCCAGTACAAGTTTCTACGAGCAGTACTTC. Protein product: CASTSFYEQYF.

The V gene is TRBV5-1, the J gene TRBJ2-4, with 8 positions matching TRBD1. V lost 4 bases, J lost 1 base, and 4 bases stayed unmatched. Germline V gene data show CDR1 as SGHRS and CDR2 as YFSETQ. This CDR3 is built from 15 residues. As DNA, the CDR3 is TGCGCCAGCAGCCCCGGACAGGGCGCCAAAAACATTCAGTACTTC. This gives the protein CASSPGQGAKNIQYF.

This clone appeared a single time. CDR3 sequence (DNA): TGTGCCAGTACCACGGGCAGGGGGGACACCATATATTTT. Protein product: CASTTGRGDTIYF. The V gene is TRBV19, the J gene TRBJ1-3, with 7 bases lining up with TRBD1. From germline, CDR1 is LNHDA and CDR2 SQIVND (reference sequence). This CDR3 is built from 13 residues. V gave up 7 bases and J gave up 8 bases; unmatched junction bases: 8.

This sequence joins TRBV6-5 and TRBJ2-4, with D possibly matching TRBD2 (5 bases). Per the germline V gene, CDR1 is MNHEY and CDR2 is SVGAGI. This CDR3 is built from 14 residues. V dropped 0 bases and J dropped 8 bases, with 11 bases sitting between them. The DNA of the CDR3 is TGTGCCAGCAGTTACTCAGAGGGTTTAGACATTCAGTACTTC. As protein: CASSYSEGLDIQYF.

The chain uses TRBV19 and TRBJ2-3, with a possible D match to TRBD2 (7 bases). Germline CDR1 LNHDA, CDR2 SQIVND (reference sequence). The length of the CDR3 is 16 residues. V dropped 6 bases and J dropped 1 base, with 17 bases sitting between them. CDR3: CASRPRGDTGTDTQYF. The CDR3 DNA reads as TGTGCCAGTAGACCCCGGGGGGACACCGGCACAGATACGCAGTATTTT.

This clone has more than one count but fewer than ten. The V and J genes are TRBV7-2 and TRBJ1-1; a weak D match, TRBD1 (6 bases). This CDR3 is 14 amino acids long. V was clipped by 7 bases and J by 6 bases, with 18 bases between them. Germline CDR1 is SGHTA and CDR2 is FQGNSA. CDR3: CASTSWGGRAEAFF. CDR3 DNA: TGTGCCAGCACCTCATGGGGGGGGCGGGCTGAAGCTTTCTTT. Complete variable domain (other parts from reference TRBV7-2 and TRBJ1-1): GAGVSQSPSNKVTEKGKDVELRCDPISGHTALYWYRQSLGQGLEFLIYFQGNSAPDKSGLPSDRFSAERTGGSVSTLTIQRTQQEDSAVYLCASTSWGGRAEAFFGQGTRLTVV.

The chain is built from TRBV2 and TRBJ1-1; a weak D match, TRBD1 (5 bases). V shed 10 bases and J shed 6 bases, with 18 bases lying between them. Germline V lookup: CDR1 SNHLY, CDR2 FYNNEI. CDR3 length: 13 amino acids. The chain's CDR3 is CATWGREVAEAFF. In nucleotides, the CDR3 is TGTGCCACCTGGGGGAGGGAGGTTGCTGAAGCTTTCTTT. Using reference TRBV2 and TRBJ1-1 for the parts outside the CDR3, the full variable domain is EPEVTQTPSHQVTQMGQEVILRCVPISNHLYFYWYRQILGQKVEFLVSFYNNEISEKSEIFDDQFSVERPDGSNFTLKIRSTKLEDSAMYFCATWGREVAEAFFGQGTRLTVV.

The chain has TRBV5-6 and TRBJ2-5; TRBD2 matches at 11 bases. The CDR3 has 19 amino acids. Germline-derived CDR1 and CDR2 are SGHDT and YYEEEE. V was pared by 1 base and J by 2 bases, with 13 bases of the junction left unmatched. CDR3 nucleotides: TGTGCCAGCAGCTTGCCTCGGACTAGCGGGCCGGAAACACAAGAGACCCAGTACTTC. This translates into CASSLPRTSGPETQETQYF.

This chain links TRBV4-3 with TRBJ1-1, with 7 bases matching TRBD1. Unmatched junction bases numbered 9, after V lost 4 bases and J lost 1 base. Germline CDR1 reads LGHNA; CDR2 reads YSLEER. The CDR3 sequence is 16 residues long. CDR3: CASSLGGGQANTEAFF. CDR3 nucleotides: TGCGCCAGCAGCCTGGGAGGAGGACAGGCGAACACTGAAGCTTTCTTT.

The V and J genes are TRBV7-2 and TRBJ2-7; 11 nucleotides align to TRBD2. Germline CDR1 and CDR2: SGHTA and FQGNSA. The CDR3 totals 19 residues. The V segment lost 5 bases and the J segment 0 bases; nucleotides outside the gene matches: 15. CDR3 loop: CASSPLHGLAGGSSYEQYF. CDR3 coding DNA: TGTGCCAGCAGCCCCCTCCATGGCTTAGCGGGGGGGTCCTCCTACGAGCAGTACTTC.

This chain links TRBV4-1 with TRBJ1-4, with a weak D call TRBD1 (5 bases). With 0 bases removed from V and 9 bases from J, the gap between germline ends came to 17 bases. This CDR3 spans 16 amino acids. Germline V gene data show CDR1 as MGHRA and CDR2 as YSYEKL. The CDR3 is CASSQDSAREDKKLFF. The CDR3 nucleotides read TGCGCCAGCAGCCAAGATTCGGCCAGGGAGGATAAAAAACTGTTTTTT.

The gene calls are TRBV7-9 and TRBJ2-3; no firm D call. CDR1 is SEHNR and CDR2 is FQNEAQ in the germline V gene (reference sequence). The CDR3 length is 16 residues. Trimming cost V 0 bases and J 0 bases, with 10 bases left between them. In DNA, the CDR3 is TGTGCCAGCAGCTTAGCCGCAGGTCTAAGCACAGATACGCAGTATTTT. Protein product: CASSLAAGLSTDTQYF.

This clone was detected only once. The chain uses TRBV9 and TRBJ2-1; 8 bases align to TRBD1. Germline lookup yields CDR1 SGDLS and CDR2 YYNGEE. Unmatched junction bases numbered 8, after V lost 3 bases and J lost 0 bases. The CDR3 is 17 residues long. This chain's CDR3 is CASSARTGGPSYNEQFF. CDR3 bases: TGTGCCAGCAGCGCTCGAACAGGGGGGCCCTCCTACAATGAGCAGTTCTTC.

This chain links TRBV7-9 with TRBJ2-1, with 7 bases matching TRBD2. The length of the CDR3 is 15 residues. The V gene end was trimmed by 5 bases and the J gene end by 0 bases; junction bases not matched to a gene: 4. Germline loops: CDR1 SEHNR, CDR2 FQNEAQ (reference sequence). The CDR3 DNA is TGTGCCAGCAGCCCCAGGACTAGCTCCTACAATGAGCAGTTCTTC. It yields the protein CASSPRTSSYNEQFF.

The chain has TRBV6-4 and TRBJ2-7, with D uncertain. Germline V gene lookup returns CDR1 MRHNA and CDR2 SNTAGT. The ends were cut back, 4 bases at V and 4 bases at J, with 11 bases in the middle. This CDR3 has 13 residues. The CDR3 region is CASSASPGYEQYF. In nucleotides, the CDR3 is TGTGCCAGCAGTGCTTCCCCGGGTTACGAGCAGTACTTC.